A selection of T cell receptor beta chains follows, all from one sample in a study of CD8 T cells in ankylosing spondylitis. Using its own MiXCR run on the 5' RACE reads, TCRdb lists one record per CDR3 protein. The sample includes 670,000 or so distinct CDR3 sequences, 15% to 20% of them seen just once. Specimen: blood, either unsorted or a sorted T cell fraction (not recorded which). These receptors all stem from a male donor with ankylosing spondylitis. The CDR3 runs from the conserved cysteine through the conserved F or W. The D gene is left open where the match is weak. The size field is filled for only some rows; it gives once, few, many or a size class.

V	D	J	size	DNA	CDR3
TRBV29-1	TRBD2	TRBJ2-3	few	TGCAGCGTTGAAACTAGCGGGAGGGCCGTAGATACGCAGTATTTT	CSVETSGRAVDTQYF
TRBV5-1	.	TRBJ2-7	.	TGCGCCAGCAGCTTCGCAGGGGGGGGCCGCGAGCAGTACTTC	CASSFAGGGREQYF
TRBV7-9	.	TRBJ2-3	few	TGTGCCAGCGCGGTCCTCACAGATACGCAGTATTTT	CASAVLTDTQYF
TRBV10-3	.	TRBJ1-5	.	TGTGCCATCAGTGAAAGTTGGCCAGGGGTACCGCAGCCCCAGCATTTT	CAISESWPGVPQPQHF
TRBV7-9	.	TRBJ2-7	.	TGTGCCAGCAGCTTAGCCTTCATCCGTAGTGAGCAGTACTTC	CASSLAFIRSEQYF
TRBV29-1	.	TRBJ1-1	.	TGCAGCGTTGTTTCAGGTTCGAACACTGAAGCTTTCTTT	CSVVSGSNTEAFF
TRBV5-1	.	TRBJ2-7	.	TGCGCCAGCAGCTCCACCCCTCAGGGGGGGACTATCACCTACGAGCAGTACTTC	CASSSTPQGGTITYEQYF
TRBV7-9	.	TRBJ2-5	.	TGTGCCAGCAGCTTCCCCTATAGCAGTCCCGAAGGGACCCAGTACTTC	CASSFPYSSPEGTQYF
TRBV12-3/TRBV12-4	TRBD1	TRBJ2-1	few	TGTGCCAGCAGCCAGGGACAGGTGGGCTACAATGAGCAGTTCTTC	CASSQGQVGYNEQFF
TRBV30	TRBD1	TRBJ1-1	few	TGTGCCTGGAGTGACAGGGGGCGTACTGAAGCTTTCTTT	CAWSDRGRTEAFF
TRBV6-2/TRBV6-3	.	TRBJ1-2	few	TGTGCCAGCAGTTACTCGGGGGACGCCTATGGCTACACCTTC	CASSYSGDAYGYTF
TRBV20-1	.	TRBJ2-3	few	TGCAGTGCTAGAGATCTACCCCTGCCGGGTATTACCACAGATACGCAGTATTTT	CSARDLPLPGITTDTQYF
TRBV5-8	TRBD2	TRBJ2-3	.	TGTGCCAGCAGCGAGGGTACTCCCCGGACTAGCGGGACCCTTACCTCAGATACGCAGTATTTT	CASSEGTPRTSGTLTSDTQYF
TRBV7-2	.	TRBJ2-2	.	TGTGCCAGCAGCATTACCGGGGAGCTGTTTTTT	CASSITGELFF
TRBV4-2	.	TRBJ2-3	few	TGTGCCAGCAGCCAAGATTGGGTGCAAGATACGCAGTATTTT	CASSQDWVQDTQYF
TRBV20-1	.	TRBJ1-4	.	TGCAGTGCTAGTCTGTCAGCAACTAATGAAAAACTGTTTTTT	CSASLSATNEKLFF
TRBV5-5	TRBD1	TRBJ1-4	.	TGTGCCAGCAGCATCCAAGGGGGCACTAATGAAAAACTGTTTTTT	CASSIQGGTNEKLFF
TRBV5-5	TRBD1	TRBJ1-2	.	TGTGCCAGCAGCTTGGATGGGACAGGTGGCTACACCTTC	CASSLDGTGGYTF
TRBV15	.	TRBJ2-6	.	TGTGCCACCAGCAGAGACCAGGGGCCCTCTGGGGCCAACGTCCTGACTTTC	CATSRDQGPSGANVLTF
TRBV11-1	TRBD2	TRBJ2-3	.	TGTGCCAGCAGCCACGGGACTAGCGGGAGCCTTGGTACAGATACGCAGTATTTT	CASSHGTSGSLGTDTQYF
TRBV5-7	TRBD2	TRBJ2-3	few	TGTGCCAGCGTGAGCCCTAGCGGGAGCACAGATACGCAGTATTTT	CASVSPSGSTDTQYF
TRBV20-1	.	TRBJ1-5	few	TGCAGTGCCAAAGACAGGAGCTATAGCAATCAGCCCCAGCATTTT	CSAKDRSYSNQPQHF
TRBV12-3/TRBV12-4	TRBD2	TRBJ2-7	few	TGTGCCAGCAGTTTTCGTCTCGGGGGGACCTACGAGCAGTACTTC	CASSFRLGGTYEQYF
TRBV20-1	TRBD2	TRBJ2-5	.	TGCAGTGTAAGGTTTACTAGCGGGCAAGAGACCCAGTACTTC	CSVRFTSGQETQYF
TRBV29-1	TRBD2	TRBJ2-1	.	TGCAGCGTTGAAGCCCGGGGGCTAGCGGGATACAATGAGCAGTTCTTC	CSVEARGLAGYNEQFF
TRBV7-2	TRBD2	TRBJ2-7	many	TGTGCCAGCAGCCAAGGTAGAGCGGGAGTCTACTTC	CASSQGRAGVYF
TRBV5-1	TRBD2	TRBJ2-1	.	TGCGCCAGCAGCTTTCCAGGACTAGCGGGGGAGGAGCAGTTCTTC	CASSFPGLAGEEQFF
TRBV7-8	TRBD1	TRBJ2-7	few	TGTGCCAGCAGTTTCCTTGGACAGGGGGGATTGAGGGAGCAGTACTTC	CASSFLGQGGLREQYF
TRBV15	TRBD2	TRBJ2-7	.	TGTGCCACCAGCAACATCGGGACTAGGATATACGAGCAGTACTTC	CATSNIGTRIYEQYF
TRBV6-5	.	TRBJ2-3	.	TGTGCCAGCAGTTACTCGATGTGGTCGACAGGCACAGATACGCAGTATTTT	CASSYSMWSTGTDTQYF
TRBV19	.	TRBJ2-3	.	TGTGCGGCTGGGACCCGAATCACGACGCAGTATTTT	CAAGTRITTQYF
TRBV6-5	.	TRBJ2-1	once	TGTGCCAGCAGTTATGAACCGGGACGGCACAATGAGCAGTTCTTC	CASSYEPGRHNEQFF
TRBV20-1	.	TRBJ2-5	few	TGCAGTGCTCCGGGACTTCAAGAGACCCAGTACTTC	CSAPGLQETQYF
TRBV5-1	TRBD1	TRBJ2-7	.	TGCGCCAGCAGCTTGAAAGGGACAGGCCTAGCCCCTAGCTACGAGCAGTACTTC	CASSLKGTGLAPSYEQYF
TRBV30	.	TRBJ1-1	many	TGTGCCTGGAGTGTGGGGGGAGGGACTGAAGCTTTCTTT	CAWSVGGGTEAFF
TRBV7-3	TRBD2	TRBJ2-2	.	TGTGCCAGCAGCCCCTCTAGCGGGGGCCGCACCGGGGAGCTGTTTTTT	CASSPSSGGRTGELFF
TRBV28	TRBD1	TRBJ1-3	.	TGTGCCAGCAGTGACTACCGGGACAGCGGGGAGACCATATATTTT	CASSDYRDSGETIYF
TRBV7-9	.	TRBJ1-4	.	TGTGCCAGCAGCTTTGATGCAACTAATGAAAAACTGTTTTTT	CASSFDATNEKLFF
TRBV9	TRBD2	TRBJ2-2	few	TGTGCCAGCAGCCCCTTTTCTAGCGGGGCCACCGGGGAGCTGTTTTTT	CASSPFSSGATGELFF
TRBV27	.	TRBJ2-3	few	TGTGCCAGCAGCGTAGGGGCGGAGAGCACAGATACGCAGTATTTT	CASSVGAESTDTQYF
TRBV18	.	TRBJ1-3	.	TGTGCCAGCTCACCAACGGGGGACTCTGGAAACACCATATATTTT	CASSPTGDSGNTIYF
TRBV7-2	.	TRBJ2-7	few	TGTGCCAGCAGCACCCTAGTTTGGCAGTACTTC	CASSTLVWQYF
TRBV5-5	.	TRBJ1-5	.	TGTGCCAGTTCTGTTCTCCCGGGCCCGAAGGAGTCCCAGCATTTT	CASSVLPGPKESQHF
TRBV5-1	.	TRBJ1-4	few	TGCGCCAGCAGCCGCAACTCCCCGGGGAGTAATGAAAAACTGTTTTTT	CASSRNSPGSNEKLFF
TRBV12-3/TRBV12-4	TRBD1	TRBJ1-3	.	TGTGCCAGCAGTGGACCCACCGGACAGGGATTCCAATCTGGAAACACCATATATTTT	CASSGPTGQGFQSGNTIYF
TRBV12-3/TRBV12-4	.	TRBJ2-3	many	TGTGCCAGCAGTTTAGGGTCAGGGTGGGATACGCAGTATTTT	CASSLGSGWDTQYF
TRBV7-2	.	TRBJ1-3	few	TGTGCCAGCAGCTTACCCCCTGGAAACACCATATATTTT	CASSLPPGNTIYF
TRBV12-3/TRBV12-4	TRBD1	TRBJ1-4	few	TGTGCCAGCAGACGGACAGGCGACGATGAAAAACTGTTTTTT	CASRRTGDDEKLFF
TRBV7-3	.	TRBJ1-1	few	TGTGCCAGCAGCCCCCAAGCCTACACTGAAGCTTTCTTT	CASSPQAYTEAFF
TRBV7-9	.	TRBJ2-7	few	TGTGCCAGCAGCTCACTACCCTCCCGGTACGAGCAGTACTTC	CASSSLPSRYEQYF
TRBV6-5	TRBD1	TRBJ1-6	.	TGTGCCAGCAGTTGGGGCAGGGGGATTTCACCCCTCCACTTT	CASSWGRGISPLHF
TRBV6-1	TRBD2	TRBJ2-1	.	TGTGCCAGCAATGTAGCGGGACTCTCCTACAATGAGCAGTTCTTC	CASNVAGLSYNEQFF
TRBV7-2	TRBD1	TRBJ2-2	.	TGTGCCAGCAGCCTAACCGGGACAGCTTACACCGGGGAGCTGTTTTTT	CASSLTGTAYTGELFF
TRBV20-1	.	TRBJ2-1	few	TGCAGTGCTAGAGATCTCGACAGGTCTAGCTACAATGAGCAGTTCTTC	CSARDLDRSSYNEQFF
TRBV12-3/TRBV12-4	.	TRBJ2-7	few	TGTGCCAGCAGTTTATCCCCGGGACTCTTATACGAGCAGTACTTC	CASSLSPGLLYEQYF
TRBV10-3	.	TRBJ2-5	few	TGTGCCATCAGTGAGTCGGAGTTACAAGAGACCCAGTACTTC	CAISESELQETQYF
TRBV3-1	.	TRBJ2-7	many	TGTGCCAGCAGCCAAGTTTTTCACGAGCAGTACTTC	CASSQVFHEQYF
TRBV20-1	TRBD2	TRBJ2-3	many	TGCAGTGCACCTAGCGGGGTTAGCACAGATACGCAGTATTTT	CSAPSGVSTDTQYF
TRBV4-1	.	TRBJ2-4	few	TGCGCCAGCAGCCAAGATTGGACTCTAGGTAACATTCAGTACTTC	CASSQDWTLGNIQYF